This TCR beta chain came from a study of OX40 agonist ivuxolimab in advanced cancers. Clones were sequenced by immunoSEQ multiplex PCR, and TCRdb holds only the in-frame ones, with some missing. In the table there are tens of thousands of clones, 80% to 85% of which are singletons. With V trimmed by 3 bases and J by 0 bases, 7 bases remained unmatched. The germline V gene has CDR1 MDHEN and CDR2 SYDVKM. The CDR3 covers 17 residues. This chain connects TRBV28 to TRBJ2-3; 9 nucleotides align to TRBD2. The TCR comes from an adult with an advanced solid tumor such as melanoma, head and neck, liver or kidney cancer. Source: CD4+ or CD8+ T cells sorted from blood, taken in a trial of the OX40 agonist ivuxolimab. The CDR3 reads CASSFAGGLLSTDTQYF. The CDR3 DNA reads TGTGCCAGCAGTTTTGCGGGGGGGCTATTAAGCACAGATACGCAGTATTTT.